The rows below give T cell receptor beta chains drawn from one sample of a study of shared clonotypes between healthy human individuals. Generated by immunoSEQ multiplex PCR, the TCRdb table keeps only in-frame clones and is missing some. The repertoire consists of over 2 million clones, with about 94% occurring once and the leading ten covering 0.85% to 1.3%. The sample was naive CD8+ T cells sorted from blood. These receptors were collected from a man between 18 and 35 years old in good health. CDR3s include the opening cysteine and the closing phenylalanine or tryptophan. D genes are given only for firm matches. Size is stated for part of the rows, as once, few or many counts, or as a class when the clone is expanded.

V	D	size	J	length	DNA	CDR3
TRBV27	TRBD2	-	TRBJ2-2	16	TGTGCCAGCAGTCCCTCCAGCGGGGATTATACCGGGGAGCTGTTTTTT	CASSPSSGDYTGELFF
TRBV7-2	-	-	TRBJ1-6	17	TGTGCCAGCAGCTTAGATCTAGCCCACGCCTATAATTCACCCCTCCACTTT	CASSLDLAHAYNSPLHF
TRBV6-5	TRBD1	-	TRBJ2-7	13	TGTGCCACCCACCGGGACAGCTCCTACGAGCAGTCCTTC	CATHRDSSYEQSF
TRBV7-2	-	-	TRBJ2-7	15	TGTGCCAGCAGCTTAGATCCCGAGAGCTCCTACGAGCAGTACTTC	CASSLDPESSYEQYF
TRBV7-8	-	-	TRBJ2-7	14	TGTGCCAGCAGCCCCGGGACAATATCCTACGAGCAGTACTTC	CASSPGTISYEQYF
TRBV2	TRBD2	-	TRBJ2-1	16	TGTGCCAGCAGTGACGGTAGCGGGGGCCCTTACAATGAGCAGTTCTTC	CASSDGSGGPYNEQFF
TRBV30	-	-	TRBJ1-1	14	TGTGCCTGGAGGTTCCAGGGAAGCGACACTGAAGCTTTCTTT	CAWRFQGSDTEAFF
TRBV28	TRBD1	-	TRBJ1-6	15	TGTGCCAGCAGTTTAATGACAGGGGGCTCTTCACCCCTCCACTTT	CASSLMTGGSSPLHF
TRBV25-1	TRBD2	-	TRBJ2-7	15	TGTGCCAGCAGTGAGGAAGCTAGCGGAGTCTACGAGCAGTACTTC	CASSEEASGVYEQYF
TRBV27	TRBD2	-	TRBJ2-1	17	TGTGCCAGTCAACGACTAGCGGGCCCAATTGTGGGCAATGAGCAGTTCTTC	CASQRLAGPIVGNEQFF
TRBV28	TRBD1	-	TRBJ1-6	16	TGTGCCAGCAGTCTCGGGAAAGGACAGGGGGCCTCACCCCTCCACTTT	CASSLGKGQGASPLHF
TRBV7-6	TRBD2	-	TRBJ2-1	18	TGTGCCAGCAGCTTAGCCCGGGCCGGGACTAGCGGGGGGAATGAGCAGTTCTTC	CASSLARAGTSGGNEQFF
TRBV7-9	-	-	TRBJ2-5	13	TGTGCCAGCAGCCAAGAGGGGAGAGAGACCCAGTACTTC	CASSQEGRETQYF
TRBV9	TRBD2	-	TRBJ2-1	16	TGTGCCAGCAGCGTAGAGGGTAGCGGGAGAACAAATGAGCAGTTCTTC	CASSVEGSGRTNEQFF
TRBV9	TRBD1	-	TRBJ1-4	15	TGTGCCAGCAGCGAAGGGGGCTCAACTAATGAAAAACTGTTTTTT	CASSEGGSTNEKLFF
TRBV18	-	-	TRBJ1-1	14	TGTGCCAGCTCTCGCAGGGGCGCGGACACTGAAGCTTTCTTT	CASSRRGADTEAFF
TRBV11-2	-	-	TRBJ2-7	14	TGTGCCAGCAGCTTCTTCACAGGGTTCAACGAGCAGTACTTC	CASSFFTGFNEQYF
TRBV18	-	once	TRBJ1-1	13	TGTGCCAGCTCACCAGACGGGAACACTGAAGCTTTCTTT	CASSPDGNTEAFF
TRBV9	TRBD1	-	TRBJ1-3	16	TGTGCCAGCAGCGAGGGACAGGGTCTGACTGGAAACACCATATATTTT	CASSEGQGLTGNTIYF